The next 27 T cell receptor beta chains were all read from a single sample in a study of cytomegalovirus exposure and HLA in healthy donors. PCR involved 60 Vbeta and 13 Jbeta primers. The data were produced by immunoSEQ multiplex PCR, yet TCRdb's version contains in-frame clones alone and is incomplete. The sample records about 78,000 clones, 72% being singletons. The source material was PBMCs. All receptors derive from a middle-aged woman in good health and CMV-seropositive.

The CDR3 nucleotides read TGCAGCGTTGCTCGGGCGGGGGTTCGCACAGATACGCAGTATTTT. It is translated as CSVARAGVRTDTQYF. The V gene is TRBV29-1, the J gene TRBJ2-3, with 7 bases lining up with TRBD2. With 4 bases clipped from V and 1 base from J, the junction kept 8 bases outside the gene matches. The CDR3 runs 15 residues. Per the germline V gene, CDR1 is SQVTM and CDR2 is ANQGSEA.

The genes are TRBV28 and TRBJ2-7; D might be TRBD1 (5 bases). Between the trimmed V and J ends, which lost 1 base and 1 base, there was a span of 14 bases. The CDR3 is 16 residues long. The V gene's germline CDR1 is MDHEN and CDR2 SYDVKM. As DNA, the CDR3 is TGTGCCAGCAGTTTATCCCAGGGTGTCCGTTCCTACGAGCAGTACTTC. As protein: CASSLSQGVRSYEQYF.

This chain connects TRBV19 to TRBJ1-1; TRBD1 matches 7 bases. From germline, CDR1 is LNHDA and CDR2 SQIVND (reference sequence). CDR3 length: 13 residues. Trimming took 7 bases from V and 1 from J; bases not matched to a gene: 3. The CDR3 loop reads CASMGTENTEAFF. The CDR3 bases are TGTGCCAGTATGGGGACAGAGAACACTGAAGCTTTCTTT.

This chain links TRBV9 with TRBJ1-3; 7 bases agree with TRBD1. V was pared by 4 bases and J by 6 bases, with 4 bases of the junction left unmatched. The CDR3 has 13 residues. Germline CDR1 SGDLS, CDR2 YYNGEE. DNA for the CDR3: TGTGCCAGCAGCATACAGGGGCAAAACACCATATATTTT. Amino acid sequence: CASSIQGQNTIYF.

CDR3 DNA: TGTGCCAGCAGTGCTCAGGGGGTGAAGATGAACACTGAAGCTTTCTTT. This sequence encodes CASSAQGVKMNTEAFF. The V and J genes are TRBV2 and TRBJ1-1, with 7 bases lining up with TRBD1. The CDR3 consists of 16 residues. J was trimmed by 0 bases and V by 4 bases; bases with no gene match: 8. Germline-derived CDR1 and CDR2 are SNHLY and FYNNEI. The whole variable domain, remainder taken from reference TRBV2 and TRBJ1-1, is EPEVTQTPSHQVTQMGQEVILRCVPISNHLYFYWYRQILGQKVEFLVSFYNNEISEKSEIFDDQFSVERPDGSNFTLKIRSTKLEDSAMYFCASSAQGVKMNTEAFFGQGTRLTVV.

This CDR3 reads CASSPTGQGLNEQYF. For the CDR3, the DNA is TGTGCCAGCTCACCAACCGGGCAGGGGCTTAACGAGCAGTACTTC. The V call is TRBV18, the J call TRBJ2-7; perhaps TRBD1 as D (6 bases). Germline V CDR1 and CDR2: KGHSH, LQKENI. The V end was cut by 2 bases, the J end by 5 bases, with 16 bases between. The CDR3 spans 15 residues.

V is TRBV10-1 and J is TRBJ2-4, with D perhaps TRBD1 (6 bases). The CDR3 consists of 11 residues. The germline V gene encodes CDR1 WNHNN and CDR2 SYGVQD (reference sequence). Trimming shortened V by 7 bases and J by 14 bases, and 15 bases separated the two germline ends. The CDR3 DNA reads TGCGCCAGCAACCGACAGGAGTTGGAGTACTTC. Translation: CASNRQELEYF.

A word on this clone: Sequence at one end of the junction differs from germline and may be a read error. The V gene is TRBV5-6, the J gene TRBJ1-2; 9 nucleotides align to TRBD1. The germline gives CDR1 SGHDT, CDR2 YYEEEE. The CDR3 length is 14 residues. The CDR3 nucleotides read TGTGCCAGCAGCGGGACAGGGAAGAACTATGGCTACCCCTTC. It encodes CASSGTGKNYGYPF.

This chain connects TRBV30 to TRBJ2-1; D is possibly TRBD2 (6 bases). This CDR3 has 15 residues. Trimming stripped 1 base from V and 9 bases from J, with 19 bases between. Germline values: CDR1 GTSNPN, CDR2 SVGIG (reference sequence). CDR3 nucleotides: TGTGCCTGGAGTGGATCATCGCCGGGACTCGGTGAGCAGTTCTTC. It is translated as CAWSGSSPGLGEQFF.

The chain uses TRBV4-3 and TRBJ1-3; the D is unclear. Germline lookup yields CDR1 LGHNA and CDR2 YSLEER. The V and J ends lost 0 bases and 1 base respectively, with 13 bases between them. CDR3 length equals 17 residues. For the CDR3, the DNA is TGCGCCAGCAGCCAAGAGGAATCGAGGGATTCTGGAAACACCATATATTTT. Protein product: CASSQEESRDSGNTIYF.

This clone was counted once. The chain recombines TRBV7-2 with TRBJ1-1; 7 bases fit TRBD1. Looked up from germline, CDR1 is SGHTA and CDR2 is FQGNSA. CDR3 size: 12 residues. V shed 5 bases and J 9 bases; nucleotides not matched to a gene: 6. CDR3 DNA sequence: TGTGCCAGCAGCCTGGGGACAGCCCAAGCTTTCTTT. Its protein product is CASSLGTAQAFF.

This clone was observed a few times. This chain links TRBV5-6 with TRBJ2-7; D might be TRBD2 (6 bases). V was trimmed by 0 bases and J by 0 bases, leaving 16 bases between them. Germline V gene lookup returns CDR1 SGHDT and CDR2 YYEEEE. The CDR3 consists of 17 residues. The CDR3 protein is CASSLGVGRKYSYEQYF. Written as DNA, the CDR3 is TGTGCCAGCAGCTTGGGAGTGGGGAGGAAATACTCCTACGAGCAGTACTTC. Using reference TRBV5-6 and TRBJ2-7 for the parts outside the CDR3, the full variable domain is DAGVTQSPTHLIKTRGQQVTLRCSPKSGHDTVSWYQQALGQGPQFIFQYYEEEERQRGNFPDRFSGHQFPNYSSELNVNALLLGDSALYLCASSLGVGRKYSYEQYFGPGTRLTVT.

This clone was seen more than once but under ten times. The chain links TRBV28 to TRBJ1-2; TRBD1 aligns across 9 bases. With V trimmed by 2 bases and J by 3 bases, 1 base remained unmatched. Germline V CDR1 and CDR2: MDHEN, SYDVKM. There are 14 residues in the CDR3. The CDR3, as DNA: TGTGCCAGCAGTTTACGGACAGGGGACTATGGCTACACCTTC. Its protein product is CASSLRTGDYGYTF.

A note on this clone: The germline gene is not matched at one end of the junction; a read error may be the cause. The rearrangement links TRBV5-5 to TRBJ1-2, with D uncertain. This CDR3 contains 13 residues. Germline lookup yields CDR1 SGHKS and CDR2 YYEKEE (reference sequence). CDR3: CASSQTGNYGYPF. CDR3 DNA: TGTGCCAGCAGCCAGACCGGGAACTATGGCTACCCCTTC.

The chain has TRBV14 and TRBJ2-5; tentatively, D is TRBD2 (7 bases). The CDR3 sequence is 13 residues long. V lost 4 bases and J lost 5, with 11 bases in between. Germline CDR1 SGHDN, CDR2 FVKESK. The CDR3 nucleotides read TGTGCCAGCAGCCCGGGGGGCTTGGAGACCCAGTACTTC. Residues: CASSPGGLETQYF.

In its sample, this clone was seen a few times. The V call is TRBV27, the J call TRBJ1-5, with D possibly TRBD1 on 5 matching bases. The V gene's germline CDR1 is MNHEY and CDR2 SMNVEV (reference sequence). CDR3 size: 14 residues. The V end lost 0 bases, the J end lost 3 bases, and 6 bases lay between the germline ends. The CDR3 protein is CASSLSGHNQPQHF. The CDR3 bases are TGTGCCAGCAGTTTATCTGGACACAATCAGCCCCAGCATTTT.

This chain uses TRBV28 with TRBJ2-1; a weak D match, TRBD2 (7 bases). The germline CDR1 and CDR2 sequences are MDHEN and SYDVKM. The length of the CDR3 is 15 residues. V was clipped by 7 bases and J by 3 bases, with 16 bases between them. This chain's CDR3 is CASTATGGLYNEQFF. CDR3 nucleotides: TGTGCCAGCACCGCCACGGGGGGCCTCTACAATGAGCAGTTCTTC.

The chain joins TRBV10-2 to TRBJ2-7; D is perhaps TRBD2 (5 bases). V lost 7 bases and J lost 0, with 7 bases in between. CDR1 and CDR2 from the germline V gene are WSHSY and SAAADI. The CDR3 runs to 12 residues. This chain's CDR3 is CASTGSSYEQYF. CDR3 in DNA: TGCGCCAGCACGGGGAGCTCCTACGAGCAGTACTTC.

This chain connects TRBV6-6 to TRBJ1-2, with 9 bases identical to TRBD1. CDR3 size: 15 residues. The germline V gene has CDR1 MNHNY and CDR2 SVGAGI (reference sequence). J lost 6 bases, V lost 5 bases, and 10 bases had no gene match. CDR3 DNA sequence: TGTGCCAGCAGTACAATCGGGACAGGGTCGAATGGCTACACCTTC. Its translation is CASSTIGTGSNGYTF.

This chain joins TRBV5-6 and TRBJ2-1; the match to TRBD1 covers 9 bases. This CDR3 is 16 amino acids long. Germline lookup yields CDR1 SGHDT and CDR2 YYEEEE. V gave up 3 bases and J gave up 7 bases; unmatched junction bases: 11. The DNA for the CDR3 is TGTGCCAGCAGCTCCAGAGGGGACAGGGTCTGGAATGAGCAGTTCTTC. Its translation: CASSSRGDRVWNEQFF.

The chain combines TRBV9 with TRBJ2-2; D is possibly TRBD2 (5 bases). The germline gives CDR1 SGDLS, CDR2 YYNGEE. CDR3 length equals 17 residues. V shed 4 bases and J shed 3 bases, with 19 bases lying between them. The CDR3 protein is CASSRQLTGVDTGELFF. DNA for the CDR3: TGTGCCAGCAGCCGACAACTTACCGGGGTGGACACCGGGGAGCTGTTTTTT. The full variable domain, in which reference TRBV9 and TRBJ2-2 provide the parts outside the CDR3, is DSGVTQTPKHLITATGQRVTLRCSPRSGDLSVYWYQQSLDQGLQFLIQYYNGEERAKGNILERFSAQQFPDLHSELNLSSLELGDSALYFCASSRQLTGVDTGELFFGEGSRLTVL.

The chain is built from TRBV6-5 and TRBJ2-7; 8 nucleotides match TRBD2. The CDR3 extends over 15 amino acids. Germline-derived CDR1 and CDR2 are MNHEY and SVGAGI. V was clipped by 5 bases and J by 1 base; unmatched bases: 7. The CDR3 spells CASSQPTSASYEQYF. In DNA form, the CDR3 reads TGTGCCAGCAGTCAACCGACTAGCGCATCCTACGAGCAGTACTTC.

This clone was seen a few times. The CDR3 region is CASSLGLADTDTQYF. Written as DNA, the CDR3 is TGTGCCAGCAGCTTGGGGCTAGCGGACACAGATACGCAGTATTTT. The chain uses TRBV5-6 and TRBJ2-3; TRBD2 aligns across 7 bases. The germline gives CDR1 SGHDT, CDR2 YYEEEE. J was trimmed by 2 bases and V by 0 bases; bases with no gene match: 3. CDR3 length: 15 amino acids.

The V gene is TRBV4-3, the J gene TRBJ2-1; 14 bases align to TRBD2. Germline values: CDR1 LGHNA, CDR2 YSLEER. This CDR3 spans 18 amino acids. The J segment lost 4 bases and the V segment lost 1 base, leaving 6 bases of the junction unmatched. In nucleotides, the CDR3 is TGCGCCAGCAGCCAAGTGGGACTAGCGGGGGTTACTTACAATGAGCAGTTCTTC. Protein product: CASSQVGLAGVTYNEQFF.

The V call is TRBV4-1, the J call TRBJ2-1, with D unresolved. The length of the CDR3 is 13 residues. CDR1 and CDR2 from the germline V gene are MGHRA and YSYEKL. The germline V and J ends were trimmed by 1 base and 6 bases, with 7 bases remaining between them. The CDR3 coding sequence is TGCGCCAGCAGCCAAGTGGCCAGCAATGAGCAGTTCTTC. It specifies CASSQVASNEQFF.

CDR3 loop: CASKGGGQTNQPQHF. As DNA, the CDR3 is TGCGCCAGCAAGGGGGGGGGCCAGACTAATCAGCCCCAGCATTTT. The V and J genes are TRBV10-2 and TRBJ1-5; D is perhaps TRBD1 (6 bases). The V end was cut by 7 bases, the J end by 4 bases, with 17 bases between. This CDR3 has 15 amino acids. Germline loops: CDR1 WSHSY, CDR2 SAAADI.

V usage is TRBV10-1 and J usage is TRBJ2-3, with 14 positions matching TRBD2. With 4 bases clipped from V and 4 bases from J, the junction kept 7 bases outside the gene matches. Germline V gene lookup returns CDR1 WNHNN and CDR2 SYGVQD (reference sequence). The CDR3 has 17 residues. The CDR3 DNA reads as TGCGCCAGCAGTGCAGGGACTAGCGGGAGTTTGGCAGATACGCAGTATTTT. Encoded protein: CASSAGTSGSLADTQYF.